This record covers a single T cell receptor (beta chain). The antigen remains unidentified. V lost 5 bases, J lost 1 base, and 17 bases lay in between. The CDR3 extends over 17 amino acids. Germline CDR1 MDHEN, CDR2 SYDVKM. The data originate from a study of cytotoxic CD8 clonotypes in ibrutinib-treated CLL. Study outcomes and limitations: A rise in clonality was seen at ibrutinib response, and a fall back toward baseline was seen at progression.

Method: immunoSEQ multiplex PCR; TCRdb's copy keeps in-frame clones and lacks some. The sample records fewer than 400,000 clones, approximately 67% being singletons. This sequence was found in a human donor with chronic lymphocytic leukemia. The rearrangement uses TRBV28 and TRBJ2-2; D might be TRBD2 (5 bases). The sample here was PBMCs, taken after 36 months of ibrutinib treatment. The CDR3 sequence is CASSTQDFFENTGELFF. CDR3 bases: TGTGCCAGCAGTACCCAGGACTTTTTTGAGAACACCGGGGAGCTGTTTTTT. Supplemented by reference TRBV28 and TRBJ2-2, the full variable domain reads DVKVTQSSRYLVKRTGEKVFLECVQDMDHENMFWYRQDPGLGLRLIYFSYDVKMKEKGDIPEGYSVSREKKERFSLILESASTNQTSMYLCASSTQDFFENTGELFFGEGSRLTVL.